The clone carrying this T cell receptor (beta chain) was counted ten times or more. As yet, its antigen is unknown. RNA transcripts yielded amplified TCR beta CDR3 regions. TCR CDR3 underwent first-round RT-PCR with the HTBI primer set. MiXCR, applied by TCRdb to the multiplex PCR reads, yields one record per CDR3 protein. The data show roughly 180,000 distinct CDR3 sequences, 15% to 20% seen once. Germline assignment: CDR1 SGDLS and CDR2 YYNGEE. The CDR3 runs 13 residues. V dropped 4 bases and J dropped 8 bases, with 12 bases sitting between them. Aged 18 to 65, the patients had hyperthyroidism that was newly diagnosed and had lasted under 2 months. Diagnosis rested on symptoms, serum thyroxine and TRAb, thyroid ultrasound, and orbital computed tomography. The sample originates from a study of T cells in Graves' hyperthyroidism and ophthalmopathy. The overall study: Specimen type is peripheral blood, collected at initial diagnosis prior to any treatment. Study conclusions and caveats: Ophthalmopathy was separated from stable hyperthyroidism by a 13 V-J model.

The receptor's source is a woman between 45 and 65 years old with Graves' hyperthyroidism. Sequencing used blood. The chain recombines TRBV9 with TRBJ1-4; TRBD1 is a possible D gene (5 bases). The CDR3 sequence: CASSSGTGEKLFF. CDR3 bases: TGTGCCAGCAGCTCGGGGACGGGGGAAAAACTGTTTTTT.